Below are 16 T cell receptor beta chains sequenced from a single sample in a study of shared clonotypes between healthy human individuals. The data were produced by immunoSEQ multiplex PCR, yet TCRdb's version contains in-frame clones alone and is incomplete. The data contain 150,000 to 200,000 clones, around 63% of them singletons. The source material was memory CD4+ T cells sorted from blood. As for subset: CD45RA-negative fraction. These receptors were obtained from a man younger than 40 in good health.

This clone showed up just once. The CDR3 reads CASSFSGGKLFF. The CDR3 DNA reads as TGTGCCAGCAGTTTCTCTGGGGGAAAACTGTTTTTT. V and J are TRBV6-5 and TRBJ1-4, with D possibly matching TRBD1 (5 bases). Germline CDR1 reads MNHEY; CDR2 reads SVGAGI. V was shortened by 4 bases and J by 10 bases, with 10 bases between the two germline ends. This CDR3 contains 12 residues.

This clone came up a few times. The CDR3 nucleotides are TGTGCCAGCAGCTTGGTTAGCGGGAGTCGGCAAGAGACCCAGTACTTC. The encoded protein is CASSLVSGSRQETQYF. V is TRBV7-8 and J is TRBJ2-5; 9 positions match TRBD2. V lost 3 bases, J lost 2 bases, and 7 bases stayed unmatched. The germline CDR1 and CDR2 sequences are SGHVS and FQNEAQ. The CDR3 covers 16 residues. Combining the CDR3 with reference TRBV7-8 and TRBJ2-5 gives the whole variable domain GAGVSQSPRYKVAKRGQDVALRCDPISGHVSLFWYQQALGQGPEFLTYFQNEAQLDKSGLPSDRFFAERPEGSVSTLKIQRTQQEDSAVYLCASSLVSGSRQETQYFGPGTRLLVL.

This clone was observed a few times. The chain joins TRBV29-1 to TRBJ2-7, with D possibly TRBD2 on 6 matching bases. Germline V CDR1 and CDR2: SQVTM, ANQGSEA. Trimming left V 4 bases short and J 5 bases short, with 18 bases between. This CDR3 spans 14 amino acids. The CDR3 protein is CSVGSAQTSHEQYF. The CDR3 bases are TGCAGCGTTGGCTCCGCCCAAACTAGCCACGAGCAGTACTTC.

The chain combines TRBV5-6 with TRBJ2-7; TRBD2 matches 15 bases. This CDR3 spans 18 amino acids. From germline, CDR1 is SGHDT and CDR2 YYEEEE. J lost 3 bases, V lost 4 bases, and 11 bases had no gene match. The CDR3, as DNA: TGTGCCAGCAGCAAGGGGGGACTAGCGGGAGGCTTCGGCTACGAGCAGTACTTC. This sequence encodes CASSKGGLAGGFGYEQYF.

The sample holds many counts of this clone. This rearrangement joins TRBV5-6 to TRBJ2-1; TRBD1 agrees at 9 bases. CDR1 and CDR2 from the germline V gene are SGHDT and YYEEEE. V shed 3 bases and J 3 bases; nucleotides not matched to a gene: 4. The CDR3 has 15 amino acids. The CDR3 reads CASSYGQGIYNEQFF. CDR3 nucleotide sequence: TGTGCCAGCAGCTATGGACAGGGGATCTACAATGAGCAGTTCTTC. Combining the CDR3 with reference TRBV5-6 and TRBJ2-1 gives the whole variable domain DAGVTQSPTHLIKTRGQQVTLRCSPKSGHDTVSWYQQALGQGPQFIFQYYEEEERQRGNFPDRFSGHQFPNYSSELNVNALLLGDSALYLCASSYGQGIYNEQFFGPGTRLTVL.

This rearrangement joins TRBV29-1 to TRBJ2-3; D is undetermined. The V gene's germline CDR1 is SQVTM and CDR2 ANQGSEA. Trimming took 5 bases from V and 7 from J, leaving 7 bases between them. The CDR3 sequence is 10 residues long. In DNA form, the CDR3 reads TGCAGCGTTAGTGCGAATACGCAGTATTTT. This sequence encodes CSVSANTQYF.

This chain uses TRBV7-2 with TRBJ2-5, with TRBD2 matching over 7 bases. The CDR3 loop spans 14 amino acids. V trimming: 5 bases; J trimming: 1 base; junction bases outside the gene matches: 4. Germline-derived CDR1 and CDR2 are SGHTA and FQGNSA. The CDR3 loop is CASSTGGIQETQYF. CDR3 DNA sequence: TGTGCCAGCAGCACCGGGGGGATCCAAGAGACCCAGTACTTC.

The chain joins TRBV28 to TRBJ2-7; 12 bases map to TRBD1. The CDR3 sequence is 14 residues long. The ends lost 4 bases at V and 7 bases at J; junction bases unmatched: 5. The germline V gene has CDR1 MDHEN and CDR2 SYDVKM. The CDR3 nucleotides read TGTGCCAGCAGTTCCCGGGACAGGGGGCCTGAGCAGTACTTC. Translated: CASSSRDRGPEQYF.

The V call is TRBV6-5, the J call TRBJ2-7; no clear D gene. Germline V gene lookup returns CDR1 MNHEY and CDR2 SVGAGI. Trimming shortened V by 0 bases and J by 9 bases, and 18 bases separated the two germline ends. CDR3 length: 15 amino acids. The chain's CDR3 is CASSYSTGFLHGQYF. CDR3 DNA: TGTGCCAGCAGTTACTCGACTGGTTTTCTTCATGGGCAGTACTTC.

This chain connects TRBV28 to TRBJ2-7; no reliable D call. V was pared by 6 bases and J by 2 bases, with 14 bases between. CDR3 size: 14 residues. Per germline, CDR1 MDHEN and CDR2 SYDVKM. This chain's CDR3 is CASRTSHGPYEQYF. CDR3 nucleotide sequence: TGTGCCAGCAGAACATCACACGGACCCTACGAGCAGTACTTC.

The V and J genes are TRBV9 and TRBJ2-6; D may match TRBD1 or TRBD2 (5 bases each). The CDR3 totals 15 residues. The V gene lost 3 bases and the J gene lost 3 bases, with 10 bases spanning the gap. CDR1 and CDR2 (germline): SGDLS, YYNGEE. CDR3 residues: CASSEQGVGANVLTF. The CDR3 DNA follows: TGTGCCAGCAGCGAGCAGGGAGTTGGGGCCAACGTCCTGACTTTC.

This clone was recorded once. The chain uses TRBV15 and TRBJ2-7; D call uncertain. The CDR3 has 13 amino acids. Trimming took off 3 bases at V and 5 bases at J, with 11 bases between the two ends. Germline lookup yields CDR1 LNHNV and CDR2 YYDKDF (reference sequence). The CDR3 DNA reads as TGTGCCACCAGCAGCACACCACGGGACGAGCAGTACTTC. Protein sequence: CATSSTPRDEQYF.

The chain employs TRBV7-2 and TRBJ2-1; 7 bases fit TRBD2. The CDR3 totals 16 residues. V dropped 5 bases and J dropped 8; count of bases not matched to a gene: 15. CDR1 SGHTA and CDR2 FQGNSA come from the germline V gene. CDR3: CASSRGLVGVRDEQFF. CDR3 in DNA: TGTGCCAGCAGCCGCGGACTAGTCGGGGTGAGGGATGAGCAGTTCTTC.

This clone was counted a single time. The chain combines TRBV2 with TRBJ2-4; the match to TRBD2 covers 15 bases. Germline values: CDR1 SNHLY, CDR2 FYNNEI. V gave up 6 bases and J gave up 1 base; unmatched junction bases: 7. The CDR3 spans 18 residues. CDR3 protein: CASSGLAGGKGAKNIQYF. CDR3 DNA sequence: TGTGCCAGCAGCGGACTAGCGGGAGGGAAGGGTGCCAAAAACATTCAGTACTTC.

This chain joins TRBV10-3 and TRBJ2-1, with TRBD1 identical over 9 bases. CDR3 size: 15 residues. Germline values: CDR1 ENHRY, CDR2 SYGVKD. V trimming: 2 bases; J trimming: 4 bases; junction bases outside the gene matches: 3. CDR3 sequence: CAISERDRDYNEQFF. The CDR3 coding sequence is TGTGCCATCAGTGAGAGGGACAGGGATTACAATGAGCAGTTCTTC.

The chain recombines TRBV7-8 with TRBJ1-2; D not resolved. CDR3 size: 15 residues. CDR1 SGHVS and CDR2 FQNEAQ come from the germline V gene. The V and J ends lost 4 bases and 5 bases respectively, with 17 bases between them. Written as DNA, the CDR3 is TGTGCCAGCAGCTCACTCAGGATACCACTTTATGGCTACACCTTC. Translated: CASSSLRIPLYGYTF. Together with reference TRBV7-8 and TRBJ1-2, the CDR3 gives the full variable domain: GAGVSQSPRYKVAKRGQDVALRCDPISGHVSLFWYQQALGQGPEFLTYFQNEAQLDKSGLPSDRFFAERPEGSVSTLKIQRTQQEDSAVYLCASSSLRIPLYGYTFGSGTRLTVV.